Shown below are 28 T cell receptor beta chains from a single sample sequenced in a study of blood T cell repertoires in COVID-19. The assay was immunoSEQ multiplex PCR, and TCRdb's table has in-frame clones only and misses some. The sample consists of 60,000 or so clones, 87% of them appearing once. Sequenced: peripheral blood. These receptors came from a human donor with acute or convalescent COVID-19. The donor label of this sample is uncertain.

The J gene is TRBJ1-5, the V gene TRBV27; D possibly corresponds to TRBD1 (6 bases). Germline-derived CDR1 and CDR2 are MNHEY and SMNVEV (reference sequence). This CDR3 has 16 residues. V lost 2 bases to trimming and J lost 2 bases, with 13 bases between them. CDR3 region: CASSLAGGTGNQPQHF. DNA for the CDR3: TGTGCCAGCAGTTTAGCGGGGGGCACTGGCAATCAGCCCCAGCATTTT.

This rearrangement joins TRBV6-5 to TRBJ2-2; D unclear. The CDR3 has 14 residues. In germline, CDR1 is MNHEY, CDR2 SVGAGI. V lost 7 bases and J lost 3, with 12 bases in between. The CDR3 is CASIRTRDTGELFF. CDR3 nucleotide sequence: TGTGCCAGCATTCGCACCCGGGACACCGGGGAGCTGTTTTTT.

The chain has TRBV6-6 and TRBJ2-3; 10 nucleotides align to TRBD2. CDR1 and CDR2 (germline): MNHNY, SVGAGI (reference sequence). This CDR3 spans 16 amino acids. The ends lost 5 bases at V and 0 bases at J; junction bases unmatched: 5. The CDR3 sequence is CASSRLLAGSTDTQYF. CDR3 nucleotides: TGTGCCAGCAGTCGATTACTAGCGGGGAGCACAGATACGCAGTATTTT.

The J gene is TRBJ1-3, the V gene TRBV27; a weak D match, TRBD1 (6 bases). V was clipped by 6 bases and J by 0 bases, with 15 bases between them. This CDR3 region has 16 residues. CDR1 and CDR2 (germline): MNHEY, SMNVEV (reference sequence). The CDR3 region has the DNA TGTGCCAGCAGCCCGGACAGTTCACTCTCTGGAAACACCATATATTTT. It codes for CASSPDSSLSGNTIYF.

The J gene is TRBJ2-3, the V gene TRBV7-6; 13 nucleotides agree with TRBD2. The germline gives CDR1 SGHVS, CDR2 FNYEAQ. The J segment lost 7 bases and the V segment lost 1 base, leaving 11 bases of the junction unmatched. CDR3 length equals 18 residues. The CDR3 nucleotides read TGTGCCAGCAGCTTAGGGCCGGGCGGACTAGCGGGAGTACATACGCAGTATTTT. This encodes CASSLGPGGLAGVHTQYF.

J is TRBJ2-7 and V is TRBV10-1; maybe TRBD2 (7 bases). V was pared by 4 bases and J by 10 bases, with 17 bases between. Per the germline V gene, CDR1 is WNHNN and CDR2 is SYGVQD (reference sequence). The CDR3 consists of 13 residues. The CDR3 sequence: CASSVLYGGRQYF. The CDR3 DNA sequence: TGCGCCAGCAGTGTACTCTACGGGGGGCGTCAGTACTTC.

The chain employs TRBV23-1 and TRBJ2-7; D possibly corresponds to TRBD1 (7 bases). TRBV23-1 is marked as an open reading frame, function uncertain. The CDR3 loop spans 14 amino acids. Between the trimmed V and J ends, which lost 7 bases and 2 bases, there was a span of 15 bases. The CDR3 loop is CASIRGTEAYEQYV. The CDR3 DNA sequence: TGCGCCAGCATTCGGGGGACAGAAGCCTACGAGCAGTACGTC.

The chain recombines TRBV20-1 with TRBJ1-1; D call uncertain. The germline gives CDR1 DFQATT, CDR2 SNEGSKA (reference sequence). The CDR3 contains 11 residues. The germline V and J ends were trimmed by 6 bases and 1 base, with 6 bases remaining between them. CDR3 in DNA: TGCAGTGCCCCGGGGAACACTGAAGCTTTCTTT. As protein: CSAPGNTEAFF.

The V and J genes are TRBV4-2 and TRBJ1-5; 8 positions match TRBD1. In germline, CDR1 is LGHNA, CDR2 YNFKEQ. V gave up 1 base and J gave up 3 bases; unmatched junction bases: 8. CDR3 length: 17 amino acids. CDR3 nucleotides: TGTGCCAGCAGCCAAGGGGAGACAGGGGTGTCCAATCAGCCCCAGCATTTT. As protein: CASSQGETGVSNQPQHF.

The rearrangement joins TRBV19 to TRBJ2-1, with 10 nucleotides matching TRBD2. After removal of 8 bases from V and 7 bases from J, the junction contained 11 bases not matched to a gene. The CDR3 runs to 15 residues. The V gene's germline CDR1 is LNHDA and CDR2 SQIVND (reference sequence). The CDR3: CASAPGGLARNEQFF. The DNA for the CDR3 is TGTGCCAGTGCCCCAGGGGGACTAGCGCGGAATGAGCAGTTCTTC.

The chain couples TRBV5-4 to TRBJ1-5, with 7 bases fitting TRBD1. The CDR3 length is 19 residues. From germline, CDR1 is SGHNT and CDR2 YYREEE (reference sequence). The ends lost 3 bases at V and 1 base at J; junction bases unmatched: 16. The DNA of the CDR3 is TGTGCCAGCAGCTACTCGAGGGGGCGAACGCCAACGAGCAATCAGCCCCAGCATTTT. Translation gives CASSYSRGRTPTSNQPQHF.

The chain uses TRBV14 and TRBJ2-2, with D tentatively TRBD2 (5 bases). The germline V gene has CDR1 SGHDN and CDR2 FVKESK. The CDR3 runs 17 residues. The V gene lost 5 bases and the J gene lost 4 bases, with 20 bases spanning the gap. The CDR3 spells CASSIQFGPAGTGELFF. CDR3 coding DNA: TGTGCCAGCAGCATACAATTTGGGCCCGCGGGCACCGGGGAGCTGTTTTTT.

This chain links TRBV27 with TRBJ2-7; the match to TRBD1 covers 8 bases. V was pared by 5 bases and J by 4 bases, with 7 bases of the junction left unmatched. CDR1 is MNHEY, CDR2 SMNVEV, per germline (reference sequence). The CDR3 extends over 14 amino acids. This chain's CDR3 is CASSLDREGYEQYF. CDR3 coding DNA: TGTGCCAGCAGTCTGGACAGGGAAGGATACGAGCAGTACTTC.

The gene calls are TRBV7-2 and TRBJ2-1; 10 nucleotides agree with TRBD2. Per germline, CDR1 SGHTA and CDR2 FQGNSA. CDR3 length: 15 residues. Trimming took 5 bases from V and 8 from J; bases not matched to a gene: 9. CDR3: CASSHTSGANYEQFF. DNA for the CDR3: TGTGCCAGCAGCCACACTAGCGGGGCGAACTATGAGCAGTTCTTC.

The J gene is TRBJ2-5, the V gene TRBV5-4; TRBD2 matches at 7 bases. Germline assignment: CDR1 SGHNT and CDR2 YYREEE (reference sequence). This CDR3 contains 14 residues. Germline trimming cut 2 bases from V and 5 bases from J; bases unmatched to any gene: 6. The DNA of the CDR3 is TGTGCCAGCAGCTTAGTACTAGCGTCGGAGACCCAGTACTTC. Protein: CASSLVLASETQYF.

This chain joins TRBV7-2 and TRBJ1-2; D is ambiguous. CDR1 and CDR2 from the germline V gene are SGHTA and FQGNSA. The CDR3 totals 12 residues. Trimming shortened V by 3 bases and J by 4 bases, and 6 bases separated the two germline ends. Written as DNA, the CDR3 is TGTGCCAGCAGCTTTCCGAGCTATGGCTACACCTTC. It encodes CASSFPSYGYTF.

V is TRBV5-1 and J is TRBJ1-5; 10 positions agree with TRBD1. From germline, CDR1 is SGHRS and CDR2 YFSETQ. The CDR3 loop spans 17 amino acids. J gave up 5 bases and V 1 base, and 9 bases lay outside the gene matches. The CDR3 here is CASSLNGTGEWYQPQHF. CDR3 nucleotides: TGCGCCAGCAGCTTGAACGGGACAGGGGAATGGTATCAGCCCCAGCATTTT.

This CDR3 is CASSQTGTTDTQYF. Here the CDR3 DNA reads TGTGCCAGCAGCCAGACAGGGACCACAGATACGCAGTATTTT. The chain uses TRBV14 and TRBJ2-3; 7 nucleotides align to TRBD1. V was clipped by 3 bases and J by 2 bases; unmatched bases: 2. Germline values: CDR1 SGHDN, CDR2 FVKESK. The CDR3 extends over 14 amino acids. The variable domain in full, completed from reference TRBV14 and TRBJ2-3, reads EAGVTQFPSHSVIEKGQTVTLRCDPISGHDNLYWYRRVMGKEIKFLLHFVKESKQDESGMPNNRFLAERTGGTYSTLKVQPAELEDSGVYFCASSQTGTTDTQYFGPGTRLTVL.

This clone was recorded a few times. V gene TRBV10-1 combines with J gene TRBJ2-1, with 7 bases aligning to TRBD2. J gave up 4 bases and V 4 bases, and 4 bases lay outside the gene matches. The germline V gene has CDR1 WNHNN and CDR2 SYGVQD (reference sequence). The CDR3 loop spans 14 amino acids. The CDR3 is CASSVKREYNEQFF. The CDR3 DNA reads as TGCGCCAGCAGTGTTAAGCGGGAATACAATGAGCAGTTCTTC.

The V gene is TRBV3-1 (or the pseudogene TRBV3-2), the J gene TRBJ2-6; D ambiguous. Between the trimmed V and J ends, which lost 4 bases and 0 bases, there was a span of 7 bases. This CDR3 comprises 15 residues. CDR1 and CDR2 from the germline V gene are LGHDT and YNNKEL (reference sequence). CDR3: CASSRRGSGANVLTF. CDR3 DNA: TGTGCCAGCAGCCGCCGAGGCTCTGGGGCCAACGTCCTGACTTTC.

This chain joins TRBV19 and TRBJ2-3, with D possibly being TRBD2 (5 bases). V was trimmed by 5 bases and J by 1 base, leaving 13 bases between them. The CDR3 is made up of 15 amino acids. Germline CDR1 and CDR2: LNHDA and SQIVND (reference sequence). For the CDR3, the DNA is TGTGCCAGTAGTTCGGTGGGAGCCCGCACAGATACGCAGTATTTT. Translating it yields CASSSVGARTDTQYF.

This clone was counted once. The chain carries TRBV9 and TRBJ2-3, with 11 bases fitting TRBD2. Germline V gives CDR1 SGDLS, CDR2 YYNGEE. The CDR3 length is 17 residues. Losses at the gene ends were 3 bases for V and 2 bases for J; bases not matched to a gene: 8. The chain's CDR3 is CASSAEIAGGPTDTQYF. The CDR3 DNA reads TGTGCCAGCAGCGCCGAAATAGCGGGAGGGCCCACAGATACGCAGTATTTT.

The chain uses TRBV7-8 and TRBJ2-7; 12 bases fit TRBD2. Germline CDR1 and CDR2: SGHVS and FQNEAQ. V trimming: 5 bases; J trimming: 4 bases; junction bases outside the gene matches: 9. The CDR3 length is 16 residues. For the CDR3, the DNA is TGTGCCAGCAGCCCTTATAGACTAGCGGGAGAGTACGAGCAGTACTTC. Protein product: CASSPYRLAGEYEQYF. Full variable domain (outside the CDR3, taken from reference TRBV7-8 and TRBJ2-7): GAGVSQSPRYKVAKRGQDVALRCDPISGHVSLFWYQQALGQGPEFLTYFQNEAQLDKSGLPSDRFFAERPEGSVSTLKIQRTQQEDSAVYLCASSPYRLAGEYEQYFGPGTRLTVT.

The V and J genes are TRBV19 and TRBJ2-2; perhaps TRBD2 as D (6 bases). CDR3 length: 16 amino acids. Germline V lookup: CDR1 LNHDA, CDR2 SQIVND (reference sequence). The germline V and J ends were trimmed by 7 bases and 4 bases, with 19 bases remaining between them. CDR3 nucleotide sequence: TGTGCCAGTACCTCCGAAGGGCGGAGGGGCACCGGGGAGCTGTTTTTT. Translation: CASTSEGRRGTGELFF.

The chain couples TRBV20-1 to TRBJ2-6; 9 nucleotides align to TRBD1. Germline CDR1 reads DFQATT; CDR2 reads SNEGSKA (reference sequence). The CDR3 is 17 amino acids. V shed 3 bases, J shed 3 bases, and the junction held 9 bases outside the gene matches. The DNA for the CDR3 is TGCAGTGCTAGTGCCGGGACAGGGTCTTTTGGGGCCAACGTCCTGACTTTC. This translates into CSASAGTGSFGANVLTF.

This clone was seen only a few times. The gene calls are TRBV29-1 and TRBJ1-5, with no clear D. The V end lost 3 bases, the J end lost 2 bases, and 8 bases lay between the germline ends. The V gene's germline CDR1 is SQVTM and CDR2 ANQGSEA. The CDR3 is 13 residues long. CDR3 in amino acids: CSVEESGNQPQHF. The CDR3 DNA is TGCAGCGTTGAGGAGTCGGGCAATCAGCCCCAGCATTTT.

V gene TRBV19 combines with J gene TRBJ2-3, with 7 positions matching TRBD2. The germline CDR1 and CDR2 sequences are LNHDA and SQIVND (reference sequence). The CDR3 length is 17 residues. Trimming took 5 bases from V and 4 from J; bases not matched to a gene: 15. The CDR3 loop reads CASSSAGGRIRADTQYF. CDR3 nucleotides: TGTGCCAGTAGTTCCGCGGGCGGGAGAATTAGGGCAGATACGCAGTATTTT.

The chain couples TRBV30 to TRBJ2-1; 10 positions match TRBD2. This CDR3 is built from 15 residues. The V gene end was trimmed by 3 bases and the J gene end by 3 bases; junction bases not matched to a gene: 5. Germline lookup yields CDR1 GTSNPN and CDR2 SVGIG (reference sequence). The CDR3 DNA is TGTGCCTGGAGCCCCGCTAGCGGGGGCTACAATGAGCAGTTCTTC. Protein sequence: CAWSPASGGYNEQFF.